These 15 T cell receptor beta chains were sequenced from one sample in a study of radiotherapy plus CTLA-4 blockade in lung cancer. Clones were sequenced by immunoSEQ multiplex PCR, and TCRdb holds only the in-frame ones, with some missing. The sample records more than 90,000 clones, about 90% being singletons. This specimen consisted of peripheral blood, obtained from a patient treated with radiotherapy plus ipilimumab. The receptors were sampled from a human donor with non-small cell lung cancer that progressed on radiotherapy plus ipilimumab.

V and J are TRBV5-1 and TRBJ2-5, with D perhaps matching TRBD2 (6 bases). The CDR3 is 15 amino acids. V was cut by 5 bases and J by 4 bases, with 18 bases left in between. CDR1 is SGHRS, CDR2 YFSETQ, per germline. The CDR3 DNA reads TGCGCCAGCAGAGAGGGCAGCCCGGAGGGAGAGACCCAGTACTTC. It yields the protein CASREGSPEGETQYF.

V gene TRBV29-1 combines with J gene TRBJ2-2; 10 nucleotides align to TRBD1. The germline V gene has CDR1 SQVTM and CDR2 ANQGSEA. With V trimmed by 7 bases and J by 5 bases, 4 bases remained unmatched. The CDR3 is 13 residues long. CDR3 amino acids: CSDPDRGTGELFF. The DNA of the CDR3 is TGCAGCGACCCGGACAGGGGGACCGGGGAGCTGTTTTTT.

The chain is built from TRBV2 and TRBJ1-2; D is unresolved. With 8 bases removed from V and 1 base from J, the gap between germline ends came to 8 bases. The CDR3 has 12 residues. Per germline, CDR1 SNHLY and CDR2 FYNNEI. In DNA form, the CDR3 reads TGTGCCAGCGGGGAGCTTAACTATGGCTACACCTTC. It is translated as CASGELNYGYTF.

The DNA for the CDR3 is TGTGCCAGCAGCTTCGGAAGTTTAATGAATTCCGTATATTTT. It specifies CASSFGSLMNSVYF. The chain has TRBV5-6 and TRBJ1-3; D unclear. Trimming left V 2 bases short and J 14 bases short, with 20 bases between. Germline V CDR1 and CDR2: SGHDT, YYEEEE. The CDR3 has 14 residues. The full variable domain, its missing parts supplied by reference TRBV5-6 and TRBJ1-3, is DAGVTQSPTHLIKTRGQQVTLRCSPKSGHDTVSWYQQALGQGPQFIFQYYEEEERQRGNFPDRFSGHQFPNYSSELNVNALLLGDSALYLCASSFGSLMNSVYFGEGSWLTVV.

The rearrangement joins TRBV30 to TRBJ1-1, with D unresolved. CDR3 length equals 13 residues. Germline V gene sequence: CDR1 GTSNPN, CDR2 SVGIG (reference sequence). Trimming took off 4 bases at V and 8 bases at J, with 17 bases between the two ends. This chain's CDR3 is CAWIFTRTAEAFF. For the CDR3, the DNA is TGTGCCTGGATATTTACAAGAACGGCGGAAGCTTTCTTT.

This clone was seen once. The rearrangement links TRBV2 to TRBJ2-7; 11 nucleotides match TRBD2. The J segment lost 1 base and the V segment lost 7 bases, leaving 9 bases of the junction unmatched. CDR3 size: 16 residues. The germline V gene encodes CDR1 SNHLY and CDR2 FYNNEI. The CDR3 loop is CASMGAGTSGSYEQYF. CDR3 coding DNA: TGTGCCAGCATGGGAGCCGGGACTAGCGGTTCCTACGAGCAGTACTTC.

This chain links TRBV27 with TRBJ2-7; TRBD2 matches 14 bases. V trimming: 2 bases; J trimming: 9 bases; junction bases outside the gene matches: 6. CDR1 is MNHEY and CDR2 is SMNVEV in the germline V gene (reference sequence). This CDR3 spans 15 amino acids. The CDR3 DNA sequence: TGTGCCAGCAGTTTAGGGGGGACTAGCGGGAGAGGGCAGTACTTC. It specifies CASSLGGTSGRGQYF.

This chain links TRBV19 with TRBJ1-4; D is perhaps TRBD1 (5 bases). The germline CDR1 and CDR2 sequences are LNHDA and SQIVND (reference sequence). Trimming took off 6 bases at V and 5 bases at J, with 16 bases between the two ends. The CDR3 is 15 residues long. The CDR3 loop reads CASRAGALGNEKLFF. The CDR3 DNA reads TGTGCCAGTAGAGCCGGGGCCCTCGGGAATGAAAAACTGTTTTTT.

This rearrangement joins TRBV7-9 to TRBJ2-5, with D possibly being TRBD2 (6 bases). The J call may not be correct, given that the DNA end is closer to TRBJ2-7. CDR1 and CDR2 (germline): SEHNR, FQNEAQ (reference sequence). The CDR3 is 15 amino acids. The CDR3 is CASSSEWGTFYEQYF. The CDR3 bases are TGTGCCAGCAGCTCCGAATGGGGGACTTTCTACGAGCAGTACTTC.

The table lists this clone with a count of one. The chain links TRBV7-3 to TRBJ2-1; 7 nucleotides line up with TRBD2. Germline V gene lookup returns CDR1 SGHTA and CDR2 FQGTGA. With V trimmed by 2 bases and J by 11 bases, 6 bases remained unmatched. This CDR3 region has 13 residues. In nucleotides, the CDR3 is TGTGCCAGCAGCTTACTAGCGGAGACCCAGCAGTTCTTC. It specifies CASSLLAETQQFF.

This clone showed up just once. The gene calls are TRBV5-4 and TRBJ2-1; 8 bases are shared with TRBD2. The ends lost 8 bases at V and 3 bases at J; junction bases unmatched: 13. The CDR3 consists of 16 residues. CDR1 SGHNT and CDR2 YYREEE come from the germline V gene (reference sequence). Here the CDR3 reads CARDDLSGEGYNEQFF. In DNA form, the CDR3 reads TGTGCCAGGGATGACCTTAGCGGGGAGGGCTACAATGAGCAGTTCTTC.

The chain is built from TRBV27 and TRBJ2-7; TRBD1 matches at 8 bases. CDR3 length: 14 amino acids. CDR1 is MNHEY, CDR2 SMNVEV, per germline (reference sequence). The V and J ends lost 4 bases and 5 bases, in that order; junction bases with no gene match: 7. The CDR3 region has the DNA TGTGCCAGCAGTTCCACCCGGACAGGGAACGAGCAGTACTTC. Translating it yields CASSSTRTGNEQYF.

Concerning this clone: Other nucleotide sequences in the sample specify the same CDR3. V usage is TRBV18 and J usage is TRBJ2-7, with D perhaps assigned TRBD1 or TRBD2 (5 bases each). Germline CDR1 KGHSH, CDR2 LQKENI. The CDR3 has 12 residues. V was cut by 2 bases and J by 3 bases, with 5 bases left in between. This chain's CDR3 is CASSPGGYEQYF. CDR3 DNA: TGTGCCAGCTCACCAGGGGGCTACGAGCAGTACTTC.

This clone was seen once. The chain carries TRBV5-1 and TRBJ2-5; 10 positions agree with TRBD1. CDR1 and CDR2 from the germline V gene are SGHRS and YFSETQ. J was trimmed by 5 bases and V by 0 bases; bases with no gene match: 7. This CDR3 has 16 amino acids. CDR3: CASSLGQGALLETQYF. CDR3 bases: TGCGCCAGCAGCTTGGGACAGGGGGCTCTCCTGGAGACCCAGTACTTC. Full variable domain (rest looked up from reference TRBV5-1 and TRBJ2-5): KAGVTQTPRYLIKTRGQQVTLSCSPISGHRSVSWYQQTPGQGLQFLFEYFSETQRNKGNFPGRFSGRQFSNSRSEMNVSTLELGDSALYLCASSLGQGALLETQYFGPGTRLLVL.

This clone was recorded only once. The CDR3 DNA follows: TGTGCCAGTAGTATCCAGGGGTTGAACACTGAAGCTTTCTTT. It codes for CASSIQGLNTEAFF. The chain employs TRBV19 and TRBJ1-1, with D perhaps matching TRBD1 (6 bases). Trimming stripped 3 bases from V and 0 bases from J, with 8 bases between. This CDR3 has 14 residues. CDR1 LNHDA and CDR2 SQIVND come from the germline V gene (reference sequence).